The 9 T cell receptor beta chains in this list originate from one sample, sequenced in a study of sequential checkpoint blockade in melanoma (dated by TCRdb to between 2017 and 2020). This specimen's treatment or condition label, interpreted: randomized to nivolumab then ipilimumab (arm A) or the reverse (arm B). To prepare the library, the immunoSEQ multiplex PCR assay was applied. TCRdb limited this immuneACCESS table to in-frame rearrangements with V and J called. A share of clones is missing; checked studies link under half to unresolved V genes, and the rest is unexplained. Within this sample are 20,000 to 25,000 clones, with less than 75% of them counted one time only. The top ten clones comprise around 20% of the sample. Here the sequenced sample was CD8+ T cells sorted from blood (inferred from file names), taken from a patient given nivolumab and ipilimumab in sequence. These receptors were obtained from a human donor with melanoma.

This chain joins TRBV7-8 and TRBJ2-5; 7 bases line up with TRBD1. The J call is uncertain, as TRBJ2-7 better fits the DNA end. Germline V gives CDR1 SGHVS, CDR2 FQNEAQ. This CDR3 is built from 13 residues. CDR3 nucleotide sequence: TGTGCCAGCAGCACGGGACAGTCCTACGAGCAGTACTTC. Encoded protein: CASSTGQSYEQYF.

V and J are TRBV6-1 and TRBJ1-6, with a weak D call TRBD1 (6 bases). The germline gives CDR1 MNHNS, CDR2 SASEGT. This CDR3 spans 15 amino acids. V shed 5 bases and J shed 9 bases, with 17 bases lying between them. CDR3 sequence: CASSPTDRLTSPLHF. In nucleotides, the CDR3 is TGTGCCAGCAGTCCCACCGACAGGTTGACTTCACCCCTCCACTTT.

The V gene is TRBV4-1, the J gene TRBJ2-6, with unresolved D. Germline V gene data show CDR1 as MGHRA and CDR2 as YSYEKL. The CDR3 is made up of 15 amino acids. The germline V and J ends were trimmed by 3 bases and 1 base, with 7 bases remaining between them. The CDR3 coding sequence is TGCGCCAGCAGCCAGGTCGGGTCTGGGGCCAACGTCCTGACTTTC. It specifies CASSQVGSGANVLTF.

This chain uses TRBV20-1 with TRBJ2-1, with unresolved D. From germline, CDR1 is DFQATT and CDR2 SNEGSKA (reference sequence). Trimming took 3 bases from V and 6 from J, leaving 6 bases between them. The CDR3 runs 11 residues. CDR3 sequence (DNA): TGCAGTGCTAGGATCGGCAATGAGCAGTTCTTC. This codes for CSARIGNEQFF.

The rearrangement links TRBV6-1 to TRBJ2-5; 8 bases line up with TRBD1. The J call is uncertain, as TRBJ2-7 better fits the DNA end. The CDR3 covers 15 residues. Germline CDR1 and CDR2: MNHNS and SASEGT. The CDR3 sequence: CASSERVRGLYEQYF. The CDR3 DNA reads TGTGCCAGCAGTGAAAGGGTCAGGGGGCTCTACGAGCAGTACTTC.

The rearrangement uses TRBV6-5 and TRBJ1-2, with TRBD1 as a possible D gene (6 bases). The CDR3 covers 15 residues. CDR1 and CDR2 (germline): MNHEY, SVGAGI. Trimming took 0 bases from V and 4 from J, leaving 12 bases between them. The CDR3 DNA reads TGTGCCAGCAGTTACTCGACAGGCAGGGGCTATGGCTACACCTTC. This encodes CASSYSTGRGYGYTF.

The CDR3 nucleotides are TGCGCCAGCAGCCAAGATCAAAATAGGCTGGACAAGAACACTGAAGCTTTCTTT. It yields the protein CASSQDQNRLDKNTEAFF. This sequence joins TRBV4-1 and TRBJ1-1; weak D call: TRBD1 (5 bases). V gave up 0 bases and J gave up 1 base, with 18 bases separating them. The CDR3 has 18 residues. The germline V gene encodes CDR1 MGHRA and CDR2 YSYEKL.

V gene TRBV11-2 combines with J gene TRBJ2-5, with D possibly TRBD2 on 6 matching bases. Trimming removed 1 base from V and 2 bases from J, with 8 bases in between. The CDR3 runs to 14 residues. CDR1 is SGHAT, CDR2 FQNNGV, per germline. CDR3 loop: CASSLAGVQETQYF. In nucleotides, the CDR3 is TGTGCCAGCAGCTTAGCGGGGGTTCAAGAGACCCAGTACTTC.

The chain uses TRBV5-4 and TRBJ2-7; D is uncertain. The CDR3 has 15 residues. Germline V lookup: CDR1 SGHNT, CDR2 YYREEE (reference sequence). Trimming left V 4 bases short and J 0 bases short, with 14 bases between. The CDR3 sequence: CASSMALVSSYEQYV. The CDR3 DNA reads TGTGCCAGCAGCATGGCCCTTGTTAGCTCCTACGAGCAGTACGTC.